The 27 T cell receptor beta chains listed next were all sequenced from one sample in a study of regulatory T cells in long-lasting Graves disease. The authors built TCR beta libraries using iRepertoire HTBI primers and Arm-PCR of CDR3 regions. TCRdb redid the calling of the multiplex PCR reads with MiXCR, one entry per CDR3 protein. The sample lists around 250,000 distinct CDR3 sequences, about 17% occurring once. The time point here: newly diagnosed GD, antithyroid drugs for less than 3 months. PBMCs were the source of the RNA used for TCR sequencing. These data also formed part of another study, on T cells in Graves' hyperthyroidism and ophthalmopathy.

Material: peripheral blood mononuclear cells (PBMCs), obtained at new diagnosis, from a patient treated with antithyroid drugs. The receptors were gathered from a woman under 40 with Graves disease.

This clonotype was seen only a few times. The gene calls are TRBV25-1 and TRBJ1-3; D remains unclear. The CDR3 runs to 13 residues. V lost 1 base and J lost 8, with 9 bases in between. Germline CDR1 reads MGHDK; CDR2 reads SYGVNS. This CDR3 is CASSESQRDTIYF. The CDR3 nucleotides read TGTGCCAGCAGTGAATCCCAGCGGGACACCATATATTTT.

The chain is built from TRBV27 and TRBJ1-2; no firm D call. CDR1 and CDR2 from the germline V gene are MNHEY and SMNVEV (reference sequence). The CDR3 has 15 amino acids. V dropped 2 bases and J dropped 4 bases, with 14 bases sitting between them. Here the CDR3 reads CASSLKAGFTYGYTF. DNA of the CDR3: TGTGCCAGCAGTTTAAAGGCAGGCTTCACCTATGGCTACACCTTC.

As DNA, the CDR3 is TGTGCCAGCAGTCCAAAAGGTGACCTCTTCGGTACCTACAATGAGCAGTTCTTC. Residues: CASSPKGDLFGTYNEQFF. The V call is TRBV28, the J call TRBJ2-1; unclear D gene. The CDR3 sequence is 18 residues long. CDR1 is MDHEN, CDR2 SYDVKM, per germline. The V gene lost 5 bases and the J gene lost 2 bases, with 22 bases spanning the gap.

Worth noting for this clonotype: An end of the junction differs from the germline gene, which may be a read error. The CDR3: CVSKGQGYCEQYF. CDR3 nucleotides: TGTGTCAGCAAGGGACAGGGATACTGCGAGCAGTACTTC. This rearrangement joins TRBV6-1 to TRBJ2-7; 9 positions match TRBD1. Germline-derived CDR1 and CDR2 are MNHNS and SASEGT. This CDR3 is 13 amino acids long.

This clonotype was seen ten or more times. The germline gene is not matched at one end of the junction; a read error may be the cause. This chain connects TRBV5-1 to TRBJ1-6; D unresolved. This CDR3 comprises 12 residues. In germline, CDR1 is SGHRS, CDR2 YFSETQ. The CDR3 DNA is TGTGCCAGCAGCTTTCCCAGTTCACCCCTCCACTTT. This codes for CASSFPSSPLHF.

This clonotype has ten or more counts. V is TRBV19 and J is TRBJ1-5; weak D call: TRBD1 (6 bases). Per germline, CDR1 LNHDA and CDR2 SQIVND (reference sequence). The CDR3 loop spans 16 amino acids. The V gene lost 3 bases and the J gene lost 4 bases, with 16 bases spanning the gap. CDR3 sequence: CASSMGPPGENQPQHF. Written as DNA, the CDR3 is TGTGCCAGTAGTATGGGACCGCCAGGGGAAAATCAGCCCCAGCATTTT.

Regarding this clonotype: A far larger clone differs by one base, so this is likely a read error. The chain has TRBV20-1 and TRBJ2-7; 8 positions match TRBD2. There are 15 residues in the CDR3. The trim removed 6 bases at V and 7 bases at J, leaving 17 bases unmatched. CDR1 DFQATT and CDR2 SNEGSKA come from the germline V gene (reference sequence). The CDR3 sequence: CSAPGGSGDYNEQYF. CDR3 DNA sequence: TGCAGTGCCCCCGGGGGTAGCGGGGATTACAATGAGCAGTACTTC.

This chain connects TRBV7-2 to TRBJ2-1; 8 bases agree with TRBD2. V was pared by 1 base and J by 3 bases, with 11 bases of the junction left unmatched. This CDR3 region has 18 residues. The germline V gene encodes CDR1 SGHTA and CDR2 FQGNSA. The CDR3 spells CASSLGGGGTINYNEQFF. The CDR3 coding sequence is TGTGCCAGCAGCTTAGGCGGCGGGGGGACAATAAACTACAATGAGCAGTTCTTC.

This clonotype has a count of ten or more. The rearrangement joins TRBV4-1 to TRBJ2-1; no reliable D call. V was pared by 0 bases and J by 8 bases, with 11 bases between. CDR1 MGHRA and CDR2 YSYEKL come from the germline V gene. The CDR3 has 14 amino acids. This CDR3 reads CASSQDYPAYEQFF. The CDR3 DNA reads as TGCGCCAGCAGCCAAGATTATCCGGCCTATGAGCAGTTCTTC.

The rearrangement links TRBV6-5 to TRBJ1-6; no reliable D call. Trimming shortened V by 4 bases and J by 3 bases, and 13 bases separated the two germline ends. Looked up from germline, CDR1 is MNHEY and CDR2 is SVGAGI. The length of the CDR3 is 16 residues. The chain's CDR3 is CASSCSGRSYNSPLHF. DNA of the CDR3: TGTGCCAGCAGTTGCTCAGGCCGTAGCTATAATTCACCCCTCCACTTT.

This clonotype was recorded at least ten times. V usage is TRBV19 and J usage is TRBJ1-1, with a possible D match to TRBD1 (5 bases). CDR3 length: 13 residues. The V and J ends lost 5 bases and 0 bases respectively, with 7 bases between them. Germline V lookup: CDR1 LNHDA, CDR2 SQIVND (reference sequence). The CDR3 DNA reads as TGTGCCAGTAGTCCGGACATGAACACTGAAGCTTTCTTT. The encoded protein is CASSPDMNTEAFF.

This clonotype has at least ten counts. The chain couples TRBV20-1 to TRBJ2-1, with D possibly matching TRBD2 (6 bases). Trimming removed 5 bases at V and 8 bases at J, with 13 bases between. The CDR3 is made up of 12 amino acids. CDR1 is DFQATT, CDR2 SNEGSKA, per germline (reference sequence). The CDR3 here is CSAPNGGYEQFF. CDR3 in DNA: TGCAGTGCTCCGAATGGGGGGTATGAGCAGTTCTTC.

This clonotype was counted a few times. CDR3 protein: CASRARSGNTIYF. The CDR3 nucleotides are TGCGCCAGCAGGGCCCGCTCTGGAAACACCATATATTTT. V usage is TRBV5-1 and J usage is TRBJ1-3; D ambiguous. Germline V gene sequence: CDR1 SGHRS, CDR2 YFSETQ. CDR3 size: 13 residues. Trimming took off 5 bases at V and 0 bases at J, with 6 bases between the two ends.

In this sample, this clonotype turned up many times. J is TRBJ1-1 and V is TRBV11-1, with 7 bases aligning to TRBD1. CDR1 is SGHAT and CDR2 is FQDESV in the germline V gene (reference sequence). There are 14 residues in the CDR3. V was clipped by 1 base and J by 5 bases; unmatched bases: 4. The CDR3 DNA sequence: TGTGCCAGCAGCTTAGGAAGGGGGCTTACTGAAGCTTTCTTT. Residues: CASSLGRGLTEAFF.

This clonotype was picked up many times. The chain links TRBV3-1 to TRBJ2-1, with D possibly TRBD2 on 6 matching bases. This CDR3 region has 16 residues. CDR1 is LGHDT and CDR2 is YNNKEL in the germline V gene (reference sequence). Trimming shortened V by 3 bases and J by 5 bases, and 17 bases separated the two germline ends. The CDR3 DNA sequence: TGTGCCAGCAGCCAGAGTTGGTACGGGACTGACAATGAGCAGTTCTTC. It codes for CASSQSWYGTDNEQFF.

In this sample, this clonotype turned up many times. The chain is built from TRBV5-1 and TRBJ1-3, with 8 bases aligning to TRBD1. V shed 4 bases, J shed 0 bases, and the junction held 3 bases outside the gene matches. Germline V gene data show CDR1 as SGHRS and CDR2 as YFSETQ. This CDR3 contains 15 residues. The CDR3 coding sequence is TGCGCCAGCAGCGGAGGGACAGGCTCTGGAAACACCATATATTTT. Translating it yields CASSGGTGSGNTIYF.

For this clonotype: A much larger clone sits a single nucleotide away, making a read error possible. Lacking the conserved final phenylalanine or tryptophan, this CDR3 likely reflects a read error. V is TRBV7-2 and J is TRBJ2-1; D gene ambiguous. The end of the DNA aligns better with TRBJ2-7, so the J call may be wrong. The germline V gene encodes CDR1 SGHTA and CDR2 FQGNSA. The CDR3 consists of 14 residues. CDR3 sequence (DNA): TGTGCCAGCAGCCCCGGCAGGAACTCCTACGAGCAGTACCTC. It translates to CASSPGRNSYEQYL.

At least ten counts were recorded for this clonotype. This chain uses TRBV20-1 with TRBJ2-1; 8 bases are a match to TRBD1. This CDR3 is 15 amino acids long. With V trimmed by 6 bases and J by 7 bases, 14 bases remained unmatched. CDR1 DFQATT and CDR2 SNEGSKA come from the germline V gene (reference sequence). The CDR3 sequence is CSAPLPGQAKNEQFF. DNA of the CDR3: TGCAGTGCCCCGCTCCCGGGACAGGCAAAAAATGAGCAGTTCTTC.

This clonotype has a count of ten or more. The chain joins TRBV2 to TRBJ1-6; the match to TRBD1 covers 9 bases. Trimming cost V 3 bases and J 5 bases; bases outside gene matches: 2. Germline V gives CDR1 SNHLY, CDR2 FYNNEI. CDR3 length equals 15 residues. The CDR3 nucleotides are TGTGCCAGCAGTGATCGGACAGGGGATAATTCACCCCTCCACTTT. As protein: CASSDRTGDNSPLHF.

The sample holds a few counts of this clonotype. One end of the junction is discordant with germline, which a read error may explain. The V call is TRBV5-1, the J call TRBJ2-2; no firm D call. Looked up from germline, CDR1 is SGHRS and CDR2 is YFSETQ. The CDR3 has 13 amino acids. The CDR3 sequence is CAGSPGATGELFF. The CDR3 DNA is TGCGCCGGCAGCCCAGGAGCTACCGGGGAGCTGTTTTTT.

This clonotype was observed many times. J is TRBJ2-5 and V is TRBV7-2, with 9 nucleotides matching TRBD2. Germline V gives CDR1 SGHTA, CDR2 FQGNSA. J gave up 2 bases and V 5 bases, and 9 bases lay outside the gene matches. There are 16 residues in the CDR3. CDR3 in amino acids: CASSRLAGDLQETQYF. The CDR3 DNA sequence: TGTGCCAGCAGCCGCTTAGCGGGGGACTTACAAGAGACCCAGTACTTC.

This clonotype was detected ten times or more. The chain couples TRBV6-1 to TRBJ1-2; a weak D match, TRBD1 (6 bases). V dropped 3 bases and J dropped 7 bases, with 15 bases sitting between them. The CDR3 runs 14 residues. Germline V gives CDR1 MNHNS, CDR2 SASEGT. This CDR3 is CASSEAWTAAGYTF. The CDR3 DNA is TGTGCCAGCAGTGAGGCTTGGACAGCGGCTGGCTACACCTTC.

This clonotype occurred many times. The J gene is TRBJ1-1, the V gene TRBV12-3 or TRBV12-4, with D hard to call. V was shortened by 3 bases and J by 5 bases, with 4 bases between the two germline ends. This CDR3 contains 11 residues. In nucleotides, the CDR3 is TGTGCCAGCAGTTTTCAGACTGAAGCTTTCTTT. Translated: CASSFQTEAFF.

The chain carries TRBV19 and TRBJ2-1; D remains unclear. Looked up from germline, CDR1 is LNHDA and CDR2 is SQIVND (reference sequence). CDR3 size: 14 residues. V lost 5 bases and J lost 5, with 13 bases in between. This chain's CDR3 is CASSPIQRDNEQFF. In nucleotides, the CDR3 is TGTGCCAGTAGTCCTATTCAACGGGACAATGAGCAGTTCTTC.

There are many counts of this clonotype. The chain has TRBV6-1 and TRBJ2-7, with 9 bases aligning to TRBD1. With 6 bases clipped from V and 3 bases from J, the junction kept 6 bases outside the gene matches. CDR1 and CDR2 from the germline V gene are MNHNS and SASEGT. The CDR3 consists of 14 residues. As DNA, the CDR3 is TGTGCCAGCAGCAAGGACAGGGGAAGCTACGAGCAGTACTTC. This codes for CASSKDRGSYEQYF.

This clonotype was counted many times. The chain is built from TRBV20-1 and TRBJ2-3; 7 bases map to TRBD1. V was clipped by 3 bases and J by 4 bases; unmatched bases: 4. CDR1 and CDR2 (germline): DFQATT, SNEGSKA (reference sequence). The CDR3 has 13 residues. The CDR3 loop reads CSARDRFADTQYF. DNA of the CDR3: TGCAGTGCTAGGGACAGGTTCGCAGATACGCAGTATTTT.

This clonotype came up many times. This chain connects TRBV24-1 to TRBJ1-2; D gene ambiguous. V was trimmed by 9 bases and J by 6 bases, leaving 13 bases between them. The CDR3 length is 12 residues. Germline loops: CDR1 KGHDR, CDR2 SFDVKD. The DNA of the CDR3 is TGTGCCACCCGTAGATACGGTAATGGCTACACCTTC. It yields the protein CATRRYGNGYTF.